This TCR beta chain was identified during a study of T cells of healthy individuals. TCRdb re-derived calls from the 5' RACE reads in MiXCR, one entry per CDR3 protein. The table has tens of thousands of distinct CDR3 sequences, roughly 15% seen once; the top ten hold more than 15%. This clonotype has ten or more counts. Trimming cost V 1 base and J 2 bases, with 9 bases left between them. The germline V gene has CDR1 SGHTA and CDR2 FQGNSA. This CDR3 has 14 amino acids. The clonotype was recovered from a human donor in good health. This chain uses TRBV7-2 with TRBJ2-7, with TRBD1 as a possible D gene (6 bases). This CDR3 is CASSLGSGAYEQYF. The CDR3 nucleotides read TGTGCCAGCAGCTTAGGCTCAGGGGCCTACGAGCAGTACTTC.